One sample yielded the 17 T cell receptor beta chains listed below, sequenced in a study of T cell clones after liver transplantation (dated by TCRdb to the late 2010s). The time point label here, explained by the study, means: pre-transplant. The library came from the immunoSEQ multiplex PCR assay. What TCRdb holds here is the immuneACCESS table cut down to in-frame rearrangements. Part of the clones is not present; checked against another copy, under half of the missing clones reflect an unresolved V gene, and the others are unexplained. This sample has 40,000 to 65,000 clones in its table, and 70% to 85% of those were observed once. About 8.9% of the sample rests with the top ten. The sample here was CD4+ T cells from blood, taken before liver transplant. The receptors shown here come from a human donor who received a liver transplant.

The chain recombines TRBV11-2 with TRBJ2-7; D perhaps matches TRBD2 (5 bases). CDR1 is SGHAT, CDR2 FQNNGV, per germline. V lost 2 bases to trimming and J lost 8 bases, with 10 bases between them. This CDR3 has 12 amino acids. As DNA, the CDR3 is TGTGCCAGCAGCTTATTGAGGGAAAAGCAGTACTTC. Amino acid sequence: CASSLLREKQYF.

The chain combines TRBV7-3 with TRBJ2-3; 7 bases fit TRBD1. V lost 5 bases, J lost 2 bases, and 7 bases stayed unmatched. The germline CDR1 and CDR2 sequences are SGHTA and FQGTGA. The CDR3 loop spans 15 amino acids. DNA for the CDR3: TGTGCCAGCAGCCCCCTAGGACAGGCCACAGATACGCAGTATTTT. Translating gives CASSPLGQATDTQYF.

The rearrangement uses TRBV2 and TRBJ2-3; TRBD1 aligns across 10 bases. Germline V gene sequence: CDR1 SNHLY, CDR2 FYNNEI. The CDR3 is 15 residues long. Trimming at V came to 6 bases and at J to 2 bases, leaving 5 bases not matched to a gene. In nucleotides, the CDR3 is TGTGCCAGCAGCCCTGACAGGGGGCCCACAGATACGCAGTATTTT. Translating gives CASSPDRGPTDTQYF.

The chain links TRBV5-4 to TRBJ2-1, with TRBD2 identical over 8 bases. V lost 1 base, J lost 4 bases, and 4 bases stayed unmatched. CDR3 length: 15 amino acids. CDR1 SGHNT and CDR2 YYREEE come from the germline V gene (reference sequence). CDR3 sequence: CASSLPGGRYNEQFF. Here the CDR3 DNA reads TGTGCCAGCAGCTTGCCGGGGGGGCGTTACAATGAGCAGTTCTTC.

For this clone: A junction end diverges from the germline sequence, so it may reflect a read error. The chain is built from TRBV20-1 and TRBJ1-2; the D is unclear. The CDR3 is 10 amino acids. In germline, CDR1 is DFQATT, CDR2 SNEGSKA (reference sequence). CDR3 residues: CSAREANSQF. For the CDR3, the DNA is TGCAGTGCTAGAGAAGCTAACAGCCAGTTC.

V and J are TRBV6-1 and TRBJ1-2; 9 bases map to TRBD1. The CDR3 runs 14 residues. Germline lookup yields CDR1 MNHNS and CDR2 SASEGT. V shed 6 bases and J 4 bases; nucleotides not matched to a gene: 6. The CDR3 nucleotides are TGTGCCAGCAGGGACCGGGACAGGGTCTATGGCTACACCTTC. It specifies CASRDRDRVYGYTF.

The genes are TRBV27 and TRBJ2-7; D possibly corresponds to TRBD2 (6 bases). The CDR3 extends over 14 amino acids. Germline lookup yields CDR1 MNHEY and CDR2 SMNVEV (reference sequence). The V end lost 3 bases, the J end lost 0 bases, and 9 bases lay between the germline ends. The CDR3 DNA sequence: TGTGCCAGCAGTTTTATGGGGGGCTCCTACGAGCAGTACTTC. It encodes CASSFMGGSYEQYF.

The chain links TRBV7-8 to TRBJ2-3; D unresolved. The CDR3 has 12 residues. The ends were cut back, 4 bases at V and 6 bases at J, with 8 bases in the middle. From germline, CDR1 is SGHVS and CDR2 FQNEAQ. This CDR3 reads CASSSTKDTQYF. The DNA of the CDR3 is TGTGCCAGCAGCTCAACAAAGGATACGCAGTATTTT. The whole variable domain, remainder taken from reference TRBV7-8 and TRBJ2-3, is GAGVSQSPRYKVAKRGQDVALRCDPISGHVSLFWYQQALGQGPEFLTYFQNEAQLDKSGLPSDRFFAERPEGSVSTLKIQRTQQEDSAVYLCASSSTKDTQYFGPGTRLTVL.

The chain employs TRBV5-6 and TRBJ2-5; D possibly corresponds to TRBD1 (6 bases). CDR3 size: 13 residues. CDR1 is SGHDT, CDR2 YYEEEE, per germline. Trimming cost V 3 bases and J 5 bases, with 11 bases left between them. CDR3 amino acids: CASSSGVVETQYF. The CDR3 nucleotides read TGTGCCAGCAGCTCAGGGGTGGTGGAGACCCAGTACTTC.

J is TRBJ2-3 and V is TRBV5-4, with TRBD2 identical over 8 bases. Trimming at V came to 2 bases and at J to 1 base, leaving 0 bases not matched to a gene. Germline values: CDR1 SGHNT, CDR2 YYREEE (reference sequence). This CDR3 contains 14 residues. CDR3 amino acids: CASSFGGGTDTQYF. The CDR3 DNA is TGTGCCAGCAGCTTCGGGGGGGGCACAGATACGCAGTATTTT. Drawing the rest from reference TRBV5-4 and TRBJ2-3, the complete variable domain is ETGVTQSPTHLIKTRGQQVTLRCSSQSGHNTVSWYQQALGQGPQFIFQYYREEENGRGNFPPRFSGLQFPNYSSELNVNALELDDSALYLCASSFGGGTDTQYFGPGTRLTVL.

This chain joins TRBV4-3 and TRBJ2-5, with 12 bases aligning to TRBD2. CDR1 is LGHNA and CDR2 is YSLEER in the germline V gene. V was pared by 1 base and J by 5 bases, with 5 bases of the junction left unmatched. This CDR3 has 16 residues. The CDR3 loop is CASSQGLAGDLETQYF. The CDR3, as DNA: TGCGCCAGCAGCCAAGGACTAGCGGGAGATTTGGAGACCCAGTACTTC.

This sequence joins TRBV7-9 and TRBJ1-4; D possibly corresponds to TRBD1 (5 bases). The V end lost 2 bases, the J end lost 8 bases, and 12 bases lay between the germline ends. This CDR3 is 14 amino acids long. The V gene's germline CDR1 is SEHNR and CDR2 FQNEAQ (reference sequence). This chain's CDR3 is CASSLRGDREKLFF. The CDR3, as DNA: TGTGCCAGCAGCTTAAGAGGGGATAGGGAAAAACTGTTTTTT. The whole variable domain, filled in from reference TRBV7-9 and TRBJ1-4, reads DTGVSQNPRHKITKRGQNVTFRCDPISEHNRLYWYRQTLGQGPEFLTYFQNEAQLEKSRLLSDRFSAERPKGSFSTLEIQRTEQGDSAMYLCASSLRGDREKLFFGSGTQLSVL.

The chain employs TRBV6-1 and TRBJ2-2; D is uncertain. Germline V lookup: CDR1 MNHNS, CDR2 SASEGT. V lost 6 bases and J lost 4, with 12 bases in between. There are 14 residues in the CDR3. This CDR3 reads CASRVRRGTGELFF. The CDR3, as DNA: TGTGCCAGCAGGGTACGGCGAGGCACCGGGGAGCTGTTTTTT.

This chain links TRBV28 with TRBJ2-7; possibly TRBD2 for D (6 bases). Germline lookup yields CDR1 MDHEN and CDR2 SYDVKM. This CDR3 has 13 amino acids. Trimming removed 7 bases from V and 5 bases from J, with 15 bases in between. The CDR3 loop reads CASIPGGLDEQYF. The CDR3 coding sequence is TGTGCCAGCATCCCCGGGGGACTCGACGAGCAGTACTTC.

This rearrangement joins TRBV5-4 to TRBJ1-2; D possibly corresponds to TRBD1 (6 bases). Germline V gene data show CDR1 as SGHNT and CDR2 as YYREEE (reference sequence). CDR3 length equals 17 residues. Trimming took off 4 bases at V and 2 bases at J, with 21 bases between the two ends. The CDR3 sequence is CASSPGHDVPLNYGYTF. In nucleotides, the CDR3 is TGTGCCAGCAGCCCGGGACACGACGTCCCGCTCAACTATGGCTACACCTTC.

The chain combines TRBV29-1 with TRBJ2-3; unclear D gene. Trimming took off 7 bases at V and 6 bases at J, with 11 bases between the two ends. CDR3 length: 11 amino acids. Germline CDR1 SQVTM, CDR2 ANQGSEA. CDR3 DNA: TGCAGCGGGCGAATATCGGATACGCAGTATTTT. It translates to CSGRISDTQYF.

This rearrangement joins TRBV6-6 to TRBJ2-7; 8 bases are a match to TRBD1. V shed 6 bases and J 6 bases; nucleotides not matched to a gene: 13. CDR1 MNHNY and CDR2 SVGAGI come from the germline V gene (reference sequence). This CDR3 region has 15 residues. The CDR3 spells CASRTTTGGQVEQYF. The CDR3 DNA reads as TGTGCCAGCAGAACTACCACCGGGGGACAGGTCGAGCAGTACTTC.